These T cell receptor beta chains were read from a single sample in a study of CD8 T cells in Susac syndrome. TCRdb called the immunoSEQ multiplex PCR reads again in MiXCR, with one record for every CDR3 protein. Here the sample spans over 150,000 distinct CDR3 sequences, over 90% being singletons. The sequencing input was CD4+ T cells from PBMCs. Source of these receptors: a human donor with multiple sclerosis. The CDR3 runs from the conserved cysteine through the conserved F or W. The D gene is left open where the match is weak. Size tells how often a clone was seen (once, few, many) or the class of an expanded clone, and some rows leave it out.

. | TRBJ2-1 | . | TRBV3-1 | TGTGCCAGCAGCCAAGCGGGGTTGGGCGCTGAGCAGTTCTTC | CASSQAGLGAEQFF
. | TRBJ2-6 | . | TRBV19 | TGTGCCAGCGACCGGGGAAATGGGGCCAACGTCCTGACTTTC | CASDRGNGANVLTF
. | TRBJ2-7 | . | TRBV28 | TGTGCCAGCGGAACAGGGAACCACGAGCAGTACTTC | CASGTGNHEQYF
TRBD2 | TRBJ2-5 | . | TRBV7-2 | TGTGCCAGCAGCTTAGACCGAGCGGGAGTAAGATACTTC | CASSLDRAGVRYF
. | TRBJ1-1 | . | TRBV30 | TGTGCCTGGAGTGTGATGGCGGGCGGGGTCTTTTTCTTT | CAWSVMAGGVFFF
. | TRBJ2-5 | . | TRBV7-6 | TGTGCCAGCGCCGGTACGGCCGGCGAGACCCAGTACTTC | CASAGTAGETQYF
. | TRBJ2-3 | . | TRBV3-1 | TGTGCCAGCAATGGTGGCGGGAGCACAGATACGCAGTATTTT | CASNGGGSTDTQYF
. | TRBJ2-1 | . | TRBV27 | TGTGCCAGCCTCCCCGAGGTGGTAACTAACTTACATGAGCAGTTCTTC | CASLPEVVTNLHEQFF
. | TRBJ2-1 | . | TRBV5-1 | TGCGCCAGCAGCCCCAGTCGCTCCTACAATGAGCAGTTCTTC | CASSPSRSYNEQFF
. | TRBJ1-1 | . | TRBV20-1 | TGCAGTGCTAGACCCGCGGTGGCAGTTAACACTGAAGCTTTCTTT | CSARPAVAVNTEAFF
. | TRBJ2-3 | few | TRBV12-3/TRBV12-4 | TGTGCCAGCAGCCGGGGCTCTAGCACAGATACGCAGTATTTT | CASSRGSSTDTQYF